The T cell receptor (beta chain) under discussion was sequenced for a study of beta chain features in type 1 diabetes. General observations from the study: People with Type 1 diabetes carried modestly yet significantly shorter TCRB CDR3s in all four CD4+ subsets.

Sequencing targeted expressed TCRB transcripts, as all isolated RNA had been reverse transcribed. Generated by immunoSEQ multiplex PCR, the TCRdb table keeps only in-frame clones and is missing some. Among roughly 700,000 clones listed, over 10% were seen once. This clone was observed a handful of times. No antigen is known for it. The germline CDR1 and CDR2 sequences are SEHNR and FQNEAQ (reference sequence). V lost 5 bases and J lost 8, with 15 bases in between. This CDR3 is built from 13 residues. Sequenced material: naive CD4+ T cells from blood. The sequence derives from a young man with type 1 diabetes. The rearrangement uses TRBV7-9 and TRBJ1-2; D may be TRBD1 (6 bases). CDR3 protein: CASSPRQAWGYTF. CDR3 coding DNA: TGTGCCAGCAGCCCCCGACAGGCGTGGGGCTACACCTTC.